This T cell receptor beta chain was recovered during a study of shared clonotypes between healthy human individuals. Looking at the study overall: Donors had three CD4 naive, three CD4 memory, two CD8 naive and one CD8 memory plate apiece.

Study results and caveats: Sharing across a few donors was seen in 4% to 6.5% of naive CD4 clonotypes. Naive subsets usually exceeded memory subsets in estimated richness.

Comments on this clone: Its antigen is undetermined.

V dropped 5 bases and J dropped 3 bases, with 12 bases sitting between them. There are 14 residues in the CDR3. The germline V gene has CDR1 SGHVS and CDR2 FNYEAQ. The data were produced by immunoSEQ multiplex PCR, yet TCRdb's version contains in-frame clones alone and is incomplete. The sample carries some 1 million clones, 75% recorded once. The TCR sequence derives from a man between 18 and 29 years old in good health. The chain is built from TRBV7-6 and TRBJ2-3, with D uncertain. The sequenced material came from memory CD4+ T cells sorted from blood. As to subset: CD45RA-negative fraction. CDR3 residues: CASSGSKGTDTQYF. CDR3 in DNA: TGTGCCAGCAGCGGATCAAAAGGGACAGATACGCAGTATTTT.